This T cell receptor beta chain was recovered during a study of blood T cells in healthy people across ages. Whole-study results and caveats: Percentage of naive T cells showed a strong correlation with TCR beta diversity. Lack of knowledge of donor CMV status possibly confounded expanded clonotype changes.

A sample-barcoded 5' primer and a J-beta primer mix were used in a second PCR of roughly 7 to 11 cycles. From each sample, at least 2.5 million paired-end reads containing CDR3 were obtained. Via MiXCR, TCRdb re-called the 5' RACE reads, giving one row per CDR3 protein. The top ten hold roughly 26% of the sample, which has roughly 730,000 distinct CDR3 sequences, 45% to 70% seen once. Concerning this clonotype itself: What it binds is unknown.

The receptor was derived from a middle-aged man in good health. The sample comprised blood.

The CDR3, as DNA: TGTGCCAGCAGCCGTACAAGGGACACTGAAGCTTTCTTT. It codes for CASSRTRDTEAFF. This chain connects TRBV3-1 to TRBJ1-1; D remains unclear. CDR3 length: 13 residues. The V end lost 4 bases, the J end lost 3 bases, and 9 bases lay between the germline ends. Germline V gene sequence: CDR1 LGHDT, CDR2 YNNKEL (reference sequence).